This TCR beta chain was identified in a study of CD8+ T cells in alopecia areata. Study context: Those receiving the skin were roughly 7-10-week-old female C3H/HeJ mice, whose grafts came from 6-12-month-old C3H/HeJ donors with spontaneous alopecia.

Study-wide points: Relative to mice, TCR sharing across patients was less clear, a difference possibly HLA-related.

Extracted RNA was reverse transcribed into cDNA, the sequencing template. Generated by immunoSEQ multiplex PCR, the TCRdb table keeps only in-frame clones and is missing some. The sample shows roughly 110,000 clones, none of them appearing just once. This clone came up a few times. Its antigen is still unknown. Mouse gene names and germline throughout. The read halts 4 residues ahead of the CDR3 end, with the missing end drawn from the germline J gene. Germline assignment: CDR1 NNHDY and CDR2 SYVADS. The CDR3 has 12 amino acids. The J gene is TRBJ2-5, the V gene TRBV13-3; D gene uncertain. This TCR was recovered from a C3H/HeJ mouse with alopecia areata. As its MHC haplotype, the strain has H2-k. Material: lesional skin. CDR3 sequence: CASSDPGDTQYF. Partial CDR3 DNA: TGTGCCAGCAGTGATCCAGGAGAC.